The T cell receptor beta chain described here comes from a study of blood T cells in healthy people across ages. The study's findings and limits: With age, beta diversity per million T cells declined roughly linearly, significantly by 30 to 40. Unsorted PBMCs prevented conclusive naive versus antigen-experienced comparison.

There are many counts of this clonotype. The antigen is not known. Donors ranged from about 6 to 95 years old and were healthy Caucasians in Russia. Through a sample-barcoded 5' primer and a J-beta primer mix, a second PCR was run for about 7 to 12 cycles. From the 5' RACE reads, TCRdb called clonotypes with MiXCR, one entry per CDR3 protein. The sample has over 500,000 distinct CDR3 sequences, approximately 52% seen once. CDR1 is SGDLS and CDR2 is YYNGEE in the germline V gene. The V end was cut by 4 bases, the J end by 5 bases, with 15 bases between. CDR3 size: 14 residues. The chain carries TRBV9 and TRBJ2-5; D call uncertain. The source material was blood. The sequence was collected from a woman older than 75 in good health. The CDR3 reads CASSPQIGRETQYF. CDR3 sequence (DNA): TGTGCCAGCAGCCCCCAAATAGGGCGTGAGACCCAGTACTTC. Complete variable domain (other parts from reference TRBV9 and TRBJ2-5): DSGVTQTPKHLITATGQRVTLRCSPRSGDLSVYWYQQSLDQGLQFLIQYYNGEERAKGNILERFSAQQFPDLHSELNLSSLELGDSALYFCASSPQIGRETQYFGPGTRLLVL.